These 18 T cell receptor beta chains were sequenced from one sample in a study of identical twins. TCRdb called the 5' RACE reads again in MiXCR, with one record for every CDR3 protein. The sample records roughly 250,000 distinct CDR3 sequences, 7.5% being singletons. Another study also made use of these data, one on yellow fever vaccine responses in identical twins.

Sequenced material: CD8+ T cells sorted from blood. All receptors come from a woman between 18 and 30 years old in good health.

This clonotype was recorded a few times. The chain carries TRBV6-5 and TRBJ2-7, with TRBD2 as a possible D gene (5 bases). This CDR3 spans 15 amino acids. Looked up from germline, CDR1 is MNHEY and CDR2 is SVGAGI. The germline V and J ends were trimmed by 0 bases and 3 bases, with 12 bases remaining between them. As DNA, the CDR3 is TGTGCCAGCAGTTACTCGGGCGTCAGCGGCTACGAGCAGTACTTC. Translated: CASSYSGVSGYEQYF.

This clonotype was counted ten times or more. The chain links TRBV12-3 or TRBV12-4 to TRBJ2-1, with a tentative D call TRBD2 (6 bases). There are 14 residues in the CDR3. V was pared by 5 bases and J by 4 bases, with 12 bases between. Here the CDR3 DNA reads TGTGCCAGCAGTCCACGGACTATATACAATGAGCAGTTCTTC. The encoded protein is CASSPRTIYNEQFF.

This clonotype was seen a handful of times. This rearrangement joins TRBV7-8 to TRBJ1-6, with D perhaps matching TRBD1 (5 bases). This CDR3 contains 15 residues. V gave up 1 base and J gave up 6 bases, with 10 bases separating them. Germline loops: CDR1 SGHVS, CDR2 FQNEAQ. CDR3 sequence (DNA): TGTGCCAGCAGCTTAGAGGCTCAGGGTAATTCACCCCTCCACTTT. It translates to CASSLEAQGNSPLHF.

The chain uses TRBV5-4 and TRBJ2-5; 7 bases match TRBD1. V dropped 4 bases and J dropped 1; count of bases not matched to a gene: 7. The CDR3 has 15 amino acids. Germline lookup yields CDR1 SGHNT and CDR2 YYREEE (reference sequence). The CDR3 DNA sequence: TGTGCCAGCAGCAACCAACAGGGGATCCAAGAGACCCAGTACTTC. Protein: CASSNQQGIQETQYF.

The gene calls are TRBV5-1 and TRBJ2-3; 9 bases are shared with TRBD1. Unmatched junction bases numbered 5, after V lost 1 base and J lost 2 bases. The CDR3 length is 16 residues. Per germline, CDR1 SGHRS and CDR2 YFSETQ. Written as DNA, the CDR3 is TGCGCCAGCAGCTTGCCGGGACAGGGTCTCACAGATACGCAGTATTTT. This gives the protein CASSLPGQGLTDTQYF.

This clonotype was observed at least ten times. The V and J genes are TRBV7-9 and TRBJ1-1; D is undetermined. The CDR3 contains 12 residues. Germline CDR1 and CDR2: SEHNR and FQNEAQ (reference sequence). The V end was cut by 1 base, the J end by 6 bases, with 6 bases between. In nucleotides, the CDR3 is TGTGCCAGCAGCTTAGTTTCGGCTGAAGCTTTCTTT. It encodes CASSLVSAEAFF.

The table lists this clonotype with many counts. V and J are TRBV2 and TRBJ1-2; the D is unclear. V was pared by 8 bases and J by 4 bases, with 8 bases between. CDR1 is SNHLY and CDR2 is FYNNEI in the germline V gene. The CDR3 contains 11 residues. The CDR3 nucleotides are TGTGCCAGCTTTATTGGCTATGGCTACACCTTC. Amino acid sequence: CASFIGYGYTF. The whole variable domain, remainder taken from reference TRBV2 and TRBJ1-2, is EPEVTQTPSHQVTQMGQEVILRCVPISNHLYFYWYRQILGQKVEFLVSFYNNEISEKSEIFDDQFSVERPDGSNFTLKIRSTKLEDSAMYFCASFIGYGYTFGSGTRLTVV.

The table lists this clonotype with a few counts. V and J are TRBV27 and TRBJ2-7; D unresolved. The CDR3 runs 13 residues. With 3 bases removed from V and 0 bases from J, the gap between germline ends came to 6 bases. CDR1 is MNHEY and CDR2 is SMNVEV in the germline V gene (reference sequence). This chain's CDR3 is CASSFASSYEQYF. The CDR3 DNA reads TGTGCCAGCAGTTTCGCTAGCTCCTACGAGCAGTACTTC.

The chain recombines TRBV13 with TRBJ2-3; 7 bases align to TRBD2. The CDR3 length is 17 residues. The V gene end was trimmed by 4 bases and the J gene end by 0 bases; junction bases not matched to a gene: 10. CDR1 PRHDT and CDR2 FYEKMQ come from the germline V gene (reference sequence). Written as DNA, the CDR3 is TGTGCCAGCAGCTCACTCCTAGCGGCAGAAAGCACAGATACGCAGTATTTT. It specifies CASSSLLAAESTDTQYF.

This clonotype was seen more than once but under ten times. J is TRBJ2-7 and V is TRBV12-3 or TRBV12-4; TRBD2 matches at 16 bases. The CDR3 sequence is 19 residues long. V was clipped by 2 bases and J by 5 bases; unmatched bases: 12. Written as DNA, the CDR3 is TGTGCCAGCAGTTTACTGGGCGGGACTAGCGGGAGGGCAGGGGACGAGCAGTACTTC. This gives the protein CASSLLGGTSGRAGDEQYF.

The table lists this clonotype with a few counts. The chain employs TRBV19 and TRBJ2-7; D remains ambiguous. Germline V gene lookup returns CDR1 LNHDA and CDR2 SQIVND (reference sequence). The V gene lost 3 bases and the J gene lost 3 bases, with 15 bases spanning the gap. This CDR3 contains 15 residues. CDR3 nucleotides: TGTGCCAGTAGTATCGGTGGCAGTAATCACTACGAGCAGTACTTC. Encoded protein: CASSIGGSNHYEQYF.

This clonotype was detected many times. This sequence joins TRBV4-2 and TRBJ1-4; 7 bases line up with TRBD1. This CDR3 spans 14 amino acids. Unmatched junction bases numbered 6, after V lost 3 bases and J lost 8 bases. Germline V gene sequence: CDR1 LGHNA, CDR2 YNFKEQ. The CDR3 DNA sequence: TGTGCCAGCAGCCACTCGGACAGGCCCGAAAAACTGTTTTTT. This encodes CASSHSDRPEKLFF.

This clonotype was recorded a few times. The chain couples TRBV11-3 to TRBJ2-1; a weak D match, TRBD2 (5 bases). CDR3 length: 16 amino acids. The V end lost 5 bases, the J end lost 2 bases, and 16 bases lay between the germline ends. Germline-derived CDR1 and CDR2 are SGHNT and YENEEA. The CDR3, as DNA: TGTGCCAGCAGCCCAGGACTTGGAGAGGCCTACAATGAGCAGTTCTTC. It is translated as CASSPGLGEAYNEQFF.

This chain uses TRBV3-1 with TRBJ2-3; no definite D call. The CDR3 totals 14 residues. Trimming took off 0 bases at V and 4 bases at J, with 8 bases between the two ends. Germline CDR1 LGHDT, CDR2 YNNKEL (reference sequence). CDR3 sequence: CASSQDWPPDTQYF. For the CDR3, the DNA is TGTGCCAGCAGCCAAGATTGGCCCCCAGATACGCAGTATTTT.

The chain carries TRBV2 and TRBJ2-1; D gene unclear. V lost 6 bases and J lost 7, with 19 bases in between. Germline loops: CDR1 SNHLY, CDR2 FYNNEI. The length of the CDR3 is 15 residues. The CDR3 DNA reads TGTGCCAGCAGGGTCCCTGTTAGTGTAGTAAATGAGCAGTTCTTC. Protein sequence: CASRVPVSVVNEQFF.

The chain combines TRBV7-7 with TRBJ2-2; the match to TRBD1 covers 7 bases. The CDR3 length is 14 residues. V was clipped by 5 bases and J by 6 bases; unmatched bases: 6. In germline, CDR1 is SSHAT, CDR2 FNYEAQ (reference sequence). CDR3 bases: TGTGCCAGCAGCCAGAACAGGGGCCCCGGGGAGCTGTTTTTT. Its translation: CASSQNRGPGELFF.

The CDR3 bases are TGTGCCACCAGCCCGAGGACAGGGTCACGCTCGTACGAGCAGTACGTC. Protein: CATSPRTGSRSYEQYV. V gene TRBV15 combines with J gene TRBJ2-7; TRBD1 matches at 8 bases. The V gene's germline CDR1 is LNHNV and CDR2 YYDKDF (reference sequence). This CDR3 is built from 16 residues. The V segment lost 5 bases and the J segment 4 bases; nucleotides outside the gene matches: 13.

This clonotype appeared a few times. The J gene is TRBJ2-1, the V gene TRBV20-1; D perhaps matches TRBD2 (6 bases). Trimming took off 1 base at V and 4 bases at J, with 14 bases between the two ends. This CDR3 contains 15 residues. Germline CDR1 and CDR2: DFQATT and SNEGSKA (reference sequence). This CDR3 is CSARAQDYPYNEQFF. In DNA, the CDR3 is TGCAGTGCTAGAGCTCAGGACTACCCATACAATGAGCAGTTCTTC.